This T cell receptor beta chain was captured by sequencing in a study of T cells in Graves' hyperthyroidism and ophthalmopathy. Amplified TCR beta CDR3 regions derived from RNA transcripts. HTBI primers were employed in a first-round RT-PCR of the TCR CDR3. A single record per CDR3 protein comes from TCRdb applying MiXCR to the multiplex PCR reads. The data contain more than 650,000 distinct CDR3 sequences, 13% to 15% of them singletons. No progression to ophthalmopathy during 18 months of follow-up defined stable disease. This clonotype was observed a few times. The CDR3 has 15 residues. Germline-derived CDR1 and CDR2 are SGHTS and YDEGEE. V lost 2 bases and J lost 5; bases outside the gene matches: 6.

The V and J genes are TRBV5-8 and TRBJ2-1; 8 bases agree with TRBD2. The sample consisted of blood. This sequence was found in a woman aged 18-30 years with Graves' hyperthyroidism. CDR3 protein: CASSLDSGTHNEQFF. The DNA of the CDR3 is TGTGCCAGCAGCTTAGATAGCGGGACCCACAATGAGCAGTTCTTC.